This record concerns one T cell receptor (beta chain) sequence. Its antigen remains unidentified. The sample comes from a study of T cell responses to AZD1222 COVID-19 vaccine. General study results and limits: Only a handful of people who got AZD1222 tested seropositive at baseline. Distributed over spike, vaccine-associated CD4 TCRs predominated at 160-218 and 743-854.

TCRdb keeps only in-frame clones here, not all; method: immunoSEQ multiplex PCR. The sample includes 150,000 to 180,000 clones, more than 85% seen only once; the top ten take 5.5% to 8.5%. Germline assignment: CDR1 MGHDK and CDR2 SYGVNS. The junction had 3 bases not matched to a gene; V was cut back by 2 bases and J by 9 bases. This CDR3 region has 13 residues. The genes are TRBV25-1 and TRBJ2-4, with TRBD2 matching 8 bases. The sequence came from an adult who had recovered from COVID-19. This specimen consisted of peripheral blood, obtained after recovery from COVID-19. The CDR3 bases are TGTGCCAGCAGTGAAACAACTAGCGGCATTCAGTACTTC. It translates to CASSETTSGIQYF.